The next 27 T cell receptor beta chains were all read from a single sample in a study of blood T cells in healthy people across ages. A J-beta primer mix and a sample-barcoded 5' primer were used in a second PCR of about 7 to 12 cycles. TCRdb used MiXCR to reprocess the 5' RACE reads, holding one entry per CDR3 protein. There are fewer than 900,000 distinct CDR3 sequences in the sample; roughly 49% occur only once, and 25% to 35% lies in the top ten. Material: blood. Receptors were obtained from an older woman in good health.

V is TRBV5-5 and J is TRBJ2-5, with a possible D match to TRBD1 (6 bases). The J call could be wrong; TRBJ2-7 is a better fit for the DNA end. The CDR3 has 17 amino acids. Germline CDR1 and CDR2: SGHKS and YYEKEE (reference sequence). The CDR3 is CASSLGMGRGPKYEQYF. CDR3 nucleotide sequence: TGTGCCAGCAGCTTGGGGATGGGCAGGGGACCGAAGTACGAGCAGTACTTC.

The chain carries TRBV5-1 and TRBJ2-2; 7 positions agree with TRBD2. This CDR3 region has 15 residues. Trimming took 1 base from V and 6 from J; bases not matched to a gene: 6. CDR1 is SGHRS and CDR2 is YFSETQ in the germline V gene. The CDR3 sequence is CASSLRAGVAGELFF. The CDR3 bases are TGCGCCAGCAGCTTGAGGGCGGGAGTAGCCGGGGAGCTGTTTTTT. Filled out from reference TRBV5-1 and TRBJ2-2, the complete variable domain reads KAGVTQTPRYLIKTRGQQVTLSCSPISGHRSVSWYQQTPGQGLQFLFEYFSETQRNKGNFPGRFSGRQFSNSRSEMNVSTLELGDSALYLCASSLRAGVAGELFFGEGSRLTVL.

The chain uses TRBV5-1 and TRBJ2-1; TRBD2 aligns across 8 bases. V was clipped by 7 bases and J by 0 bases; unmatched bases: 6. Germline CDR1 is SGHRS and CDR2 is YFSETQ. There are 15 residues in the CDR3. The CDR3 here is CASGTGTSSYNEQFF. CDR3 nucleotide sequence: TGCGCCAGCGGAACCGGGACTAGCTCCTACAATGAGCAGTTCTTC.

CDR3 in DNA: TGTGCCACCAGTGATGGGGACCCACAAGTGGACGGGGAGCTGTTTTTT. It translates to CATSDGDPQVDGELFF. The J gene is TRBJ2-2, the V gene TRBV24-1; D tentatively fits TRBD1 or TRBD2 (5 bases each). From germline, CDR1 is KGHDR and CDR2 SFDVKD. The CDR3 totals 16 residues. The germline V and J ends were trimmed by 3 bases and 7 bases, with 17 bases remaining between them.

The chain couples TRBV29-1 to TRBJ2-6; D unresolved. This CDR3 spans 15 amino acids. Per germline, CDR1 SQVTM and CDR2 ANQGSEA. V shed 1 base and J shed 0 bases, with 7 bases lying between them. CDR3: CSVEGRSSGANVLTF. DNA of the CDR3: TGCAGCGTTGAAGGACGCAGCTCTGGGGCCAACGTCCTGACTTTC.

There are many counts of this clonotype. The gene calls are TRBV29-1 and TRBJ2-3; D possibly matches TRBD1 or TRBD2 (5 bases each). CDR3 size: 16 residues. The germline CDR1 and CDR2 sequences are SQVTM and ANQGSEA. The germline V and J ends were trimmed by 6 bases and 6 bases, with 25 bases remaining between them. The CDR3 nucleotides are TGCAGCGTGGCGACCACTGGGGCCCTCGAGGGGGATACGCAGTATTTT. It codes for CSVATTGALEGDTQYF.

The chain recombines TRBV7-2 with TRBJ2-4, with 9 nucleotides matching TRBD1. J was trimmed by 1 base and V by 5 bases; bases with no gene match: 15. Germline V lookup: CDR1 SGHTA, CDR2 FQGNSA. The CDR3 has 19 amino acids. In DNA form, the CDR3 reads TGTGCCAGCAGCCTCGAGCCACAGGGGGCAGGTTTGGCCAAAAACATTCAGTACTTC. It encodes CASSLEPQGAGLAKNIQYF. Based on the CDR3 plus reference TRBV7-2 and TRBJ2-4, the full variable domain is GAGVSQSPSNKVTEKGKDVELRCDPISGHTALYWYRQSLGQGLEFLIYFQGNSAPDKSGLPSDRFSAERTGGSVSTLTIQRTQQEDSAVYLCASSLEPQGAGLAKNIQYFGAGTRLSVL.

This clonotype has only one observation. The CDR3 here is CASSPTRGSAFF. CDR3 DNA sequence: TGTGCCAGCAGCCCCACGAGGGGGAGTGCTTTCTTT. The rearrangement uses TRBV7-2 and TRBJ1-1, with D perhaps TRBD1 (6 bases). V lost 5 bases and J 11 bases, leaving 15 bases between the germline ends. CDR1 and CDR2 (germline): SGHTA, FQGNSA. This CDR3 comprises 12 residues.

This sequence joins TRBV20-1 and TRBJ2-6; no reliable D call. With 3 bases removed from V and 4 bases from J, the gap between germline ends came to 7 bases. CDR1 DFQATT and CDR2 SNEGSKA come from the germline V gene (reference sequence). The CDR3 covers 13 residues. The CDR3 DNA is TGCAGTGCTAGTTTTTCCGGGGCCAACGTCCTGACTTTC. Its translation is CSASFSGANVLTF.

The chain employs TRBV7-6 and TRBJ2-1; D might be TRBD2 (6 bases). V was shortened by 0 bases and J by 9 bases, with 18 bases between the two germline ends. The V gene's germline CDR1 is SGHVS and CDR2 FNYEAQ. The CDR3 runs to 16 residues. The CDR3: CASSLALRGPHGEQFF. The CDR3 DNA follows: TGTGCCAGCAGCTTAGCGCTGCGGGGCCCCCACGGTGAGCAGTTCTTC.

V and J are TRBV20-1 and TRBJ1-6, with D unclear. CDR1 and CDR2 from the germline V gene are DFQATT and SNEGSKA (reference sequence). This CDR3 contains 13 residues. The germline V and J ends were trimmed by 3 bases and 4 bases, with 7 bases remaining between them. The chain's CDR3 is CSARTQYNSPLHF. The DNA of the CDR3 is TGCAGTGCTAGGACCCAGTATAATTCACCCCTCCACTTT.

The chain combines TRBV20-1 with TRBJ2-7; D is unresolved. Trimming took 0 bases from V and 4 from J, leaving 7 bases between them. The CDR3 totals 12 residues. Germline CDR1 is DFQATT and CDR2 is SNEGSKA (reference sequence). The CDR3 reads CSARDLGYEQYF. CDR3 coding DNA: TGCAGTGCTAGAGATCTGGGTTACGAGCAGTACTTC.

On this clonotype: One end of the junction varies from germline; a read error may be responsible. The chain has TRBV27 and TRBJ2-7, with 11 bases that match TRBD2. The CDR3 totals 14 residues. Germline CDR1 MNHEY, CDR2 SMNVEV (reference sequence). The CDR3 DNA is TGTGCCAGCAAAACGGGACTAGCGGCCTACGGGCAGTACTTC. Amino acid sequence: CASKTGLAAYGQYF.

CDR3 loop: CASSYSWTSGMSTDTQYF. CDR3 nucleotides: TGTGCCAGCAGTTACTCGTGGACTAGCGGGATGAGCACAGATACGCAGTATTTT. This chain uses TRBV6-5 with TRBJ2-3; 12 bases are a match to TRBD2. The trim removed 0 bases at V and 0 bases at J, leaving 4 bases unmatched. This CDR3 has 18 amino acids. Germline loops: CDR1 MNHEY, CDR2 SVGAGI.

This clonotype has more than one count but fewer than ten. The chain combines TRBV20-1 with TRBJ2-1; 10 bases map to TRBD1. The junction had 14 bases not matched to a gene; V was cut back by 5 bases and J by 10 bases. Germline V CDR1 and CDR2: DFQATT, SNEGSKA (reference sequence). The CDR3 is made up of 15 amino acids. CDR3 protein: CSAFPPGQGTPEQFF. CDR3 in DNA: TGCAGTGCTTTTCCACCGGGACAGGGGACTCCCGAGCAGTTCTTC.

This clonotype was counted ten times or more. This chain joins TRBV25-1 and TRBJ2-5; 8 bases line up with TRBD2. Germline V CDR1 and CDR2: MGHDK, SYGVNS. This CDR3 region has 15 residues. V lost 2 bases to trimming and J lost 4 bases; unmatched junction nucleotides: 6. Here the CDR3 DNA reads TGTGCCAGCAGTGAACCACGGGAGGGGGGAGAGACCCAGTACTTC. It yields the protein CASSEPREGGETQYF.

The chain couples TRBV15 to TRBJ2-1; maybe TRBD2 (6 bases). The CDR3 has 13 amino acids. Trimming removed 8 bases at V and 6 bases at J, with 14 bases between. Germline V gene data show CDR1 as LNHNV and CDR2 as YYDKDF (reference sequence). The CDR3 reads CATELDSGNEQFF. As DNA, the CDR3 is TGTGCCACCGAGTTGGATAGCGGCAATGAGCAGTTCTTC.

The chain is built from TRBV5-1 and TRBJ2-7, with 7 bases matching TRBD2. Per germline, CDR1 SGHRS and CDR2 YFSETQ. V lost 0 bases and J lost 8; bases outside the gene matches: 11. The CDR3 spans 15 residues. The CDR3 sequence is CASSLESRGSNKQYF. Here the CDR3 DNA reads TGCGCCAGCAGCTTGGAATCCCGCGGGAGTAATAAGCAGTACTTC. Using reference TRBV5-1 and TRBJ2-7 for the parts outside the CDR3, the full variable domain is KAGVTQTPRYLIKTRGQQVTLSCSPISGHRSVSWYQQTPGQGLQFLFEYFSETQRNKGNFPGRFSGRQFSNSRSEMNVSTLELGDSALYLCASSLESRGSNKQYFGPGTRLTVT.

The sample holds one count of this clonotype. V is TRBV20-1 and J is TRBJ1-2; D not certain. CDR3 length equals 14 residues. V was clipped by 4 bases and J by 3 bases, with 15 bases between them. The V gene's germline CDR1 is DFQATT and CDR2 SNEGSKA (reference sequence). Here the CDR3 reads CSAIPSELDYGYTF. The CDR3 DNA reads TGCAGTGCTATCCCGTCTGAGCTTGACTATGGCTACACCTTC.

Details on this clonotype: A junction end diverges from the germline sequence, so it may reflect a read error. The chain carries TRBV5-1 and TRBJ2-1; D is perhaps TRBD1 (6 bases). The germline V gene encodes CDR1 SGHRS and CDR2 YFSETQ. The CDR3 consists of 15 residues. CDR3 residues: CASGFGRGDYNEQFF. Written as DNA, the CDR3 is TGCGCCAGCGGCTTCGGCAGGGGAGACTACAATGAGCAGTTCTTC.

This clonotype occurred a few times. This sequence joins TRBV5-1 and TRBJ1-2, with D uncertain. Deletions cut 0 bases from V and 2 bases from J, with 11 bases between. The CDR3 runs to 15 residues. Germline values: CDR1 SGHRS, CDR2 YFSETQ. The chain's CDR3 is CASSLGPPPNYGYTF. The CDR3 nucleotides read TGCGCCAGCAGCTTGGGGCCTCCGCCCAACTATGGCTACACCTTC.

The genes are TRBV28 and TRBJ2-3; TRBD1 aligns across 12 bases. The germline V gene has CDR1 MDHEN and CDR2 SYDVKM. The length of the CDR3 is 16 residues. After removal of 4 bases from V and 5 bases from J, the junction contained 7 bases not matched to a gene. CDR3 bases: TGTGCCAGCAGTTCACCGGGACAGGGGGCCAGAGATACGCAGTATTTT. This sequence encodes CASSSPGQGARDTQYF.

This clonotype was detected only a few times. The chain uses TRBV29-1 and TRBJ2-3; D is uncertain. CDR3 length equals 12 residues. The germline V gene has CDR1 SQVTM and CDR2 ANQGSEA. The V end lost 4 bases, the J end lost 6 bases, and 11 bases lay between the germline ends. The CDR3 region is CSVVASEDTQYF. The CDR3 bases are TGCAGCGTTGTTGCATCGGAGGATACGCAGTATTTT.

This clonotype came up a few times. The junction and the germline gene differ at one end; a read error may be behind it. This chain uses TRBV4-3 with TRBJ2-7, with D unclear. Germline CDR1 reads LGHNA; CDR2 reads YSLEER. CDR3 length: 15 amino acids. The CDR3 reads CASSQDRTAAYGQYF. The DNA of the CDR3 is TGCGCCAGCAGCCAAGATCGGACCGCCGCCTACGGGCAGTACTTC.

CDR3: CASSSGTSGMAQYF. CDR3 sequence (DNA): TGTGCCAGCAGTTCCGGGACTAGCGGGATGGCGCAGTATTTT. The rearrangement uses TRBV28 and TRBJ2-3, with 13 positions matching TRBD2. The CDR3 has 14 residues. Looked up from germline, CDR1 is MDHEN and CDR2 is SYDVKM. J was trimmed by 10 bases and V by 4 bases; bases with no gene match: 5.

This chain links TRBV7-9 with TRBJ2-1; the match to TRBD2 covers 10 bases. The CDR3 consists of 15 residues. V was pared by 6 bases and J by 5 bases, with 7 bases of the junction left unmatched. Germline CDR1 SEHNR, CDR2 FQNEAQ (reference sequence). The CDR3 sequence: CASRILAGVDNEQFF. The CDR3 DNA reads TGTGCCAGCAGGATTCTAGCGGGAGTGGACAATGAGCAGTTCTTC.

This chain's CDR3 is CASSPGGVDSSYNEQFF. In nucleotides, the CDR3 is TGCGCCAGCAGCCCGGGAGGGGTGGACAGCTCCTACAATGAGCAGTTCTTC. The gene calls are TRBV5-1 and TRBJ2-1; 8 bases match TRBD2. Losses at the gene ends were 4 bases for V and 0 bases for J; bases not matched to a gene: 9. There are 17 residues in the CDR3. The germline V gene encodes CDR1 SGHRS and CDR2 YFSETQ.